This T cell receptor beta chain was profiled in a study of blood T cell repertoires in COVID-19. Whole-study context: Collection of acute and convalescent COVID-19 samples took place in the United States, Italy and Spain. PBMCs, B-cell-depleted T cells, or T cells provided the cDNA or gDNA that made up the material.

Trimming took off 4 bases at V and 6 bases at J, with 14 bases between the two ends. Germline CDR1 reads SGDLS; CDR2 reads YYNGEE. This CDR3 is built from 14 residues. In the study's own analysis: Estimation of nucleated cell counts relied on the amplification of reference gene primers. Using immunoSEQ multiplex PCR, the repertoire was profiled, and TCRdb retains in-frame clones only, with some absent. V and J calls and clone size follow that table, whereas D and trimming were derived from the DNA. The sample includes 68,000 or so clones, around 86% of them seen just once. The rearrangement uses TRBV9 and TRBJ2-1; maybe TRBD1 (6 bases). The source is a man in his fifties or sixties with active COVID-19. The sample was peripheral blood. CDR3 sequence (DNA): TGTGCCAGCAGCTCCCGGGACATTACCAATGAGCAGTTCTTC. Translation: CASSSRDITNEQFF. The whole variable domain, remainder taken from reference TRBV9 and TRBJ2-1, is DSGVTQTPKHLITATGQRVTLRCSPRSGDLSVYWYQQSLDQGLQFLIQYYNGEERAKGNILERFSAQQFPDLHSELNLSSLELGDSALYFCASSSRDITNEQFFGPGTRLTVL.